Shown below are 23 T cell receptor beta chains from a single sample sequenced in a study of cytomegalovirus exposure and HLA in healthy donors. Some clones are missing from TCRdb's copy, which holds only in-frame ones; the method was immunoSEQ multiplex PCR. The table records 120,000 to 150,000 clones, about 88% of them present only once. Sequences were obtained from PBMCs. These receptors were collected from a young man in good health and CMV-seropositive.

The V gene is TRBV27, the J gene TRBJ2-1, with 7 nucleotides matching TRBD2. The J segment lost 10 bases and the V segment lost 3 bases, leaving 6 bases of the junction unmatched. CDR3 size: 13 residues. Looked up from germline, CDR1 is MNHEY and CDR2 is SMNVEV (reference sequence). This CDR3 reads CASSFLGGLEQFF. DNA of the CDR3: TGTGCCAGCAGTTTCCTGGGGGGACTAGAGCAGTTCTTC.

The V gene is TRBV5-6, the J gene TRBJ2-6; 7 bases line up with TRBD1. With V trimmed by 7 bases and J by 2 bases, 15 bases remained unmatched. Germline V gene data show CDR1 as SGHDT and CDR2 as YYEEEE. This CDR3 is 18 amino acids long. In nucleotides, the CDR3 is TGTGCCAGCTCACAGAAACGTCACAGGGGAACTGGGGCCAACGTCCTGACTTTC. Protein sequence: CASSQKRHRGTGANVLTF.

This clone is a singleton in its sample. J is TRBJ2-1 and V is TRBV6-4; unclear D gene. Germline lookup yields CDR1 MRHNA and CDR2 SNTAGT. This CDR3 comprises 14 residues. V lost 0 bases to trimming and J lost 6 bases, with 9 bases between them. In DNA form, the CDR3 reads TGTGCCAGCAGTGACTCGGATCAGGCCAATGAGCAGTTCTTC. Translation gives CASSDSDQANEQFF.

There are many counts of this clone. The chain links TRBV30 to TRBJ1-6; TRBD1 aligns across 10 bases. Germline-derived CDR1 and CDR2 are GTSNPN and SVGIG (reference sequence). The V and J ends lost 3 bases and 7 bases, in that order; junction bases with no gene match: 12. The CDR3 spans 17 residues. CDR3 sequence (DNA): TGTGCCTGGAGCCGGGACAGGGGCGGCGGAGGGAATTCACCCCTCCACTTT. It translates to CAWSRDRGGGGNSPLHF.

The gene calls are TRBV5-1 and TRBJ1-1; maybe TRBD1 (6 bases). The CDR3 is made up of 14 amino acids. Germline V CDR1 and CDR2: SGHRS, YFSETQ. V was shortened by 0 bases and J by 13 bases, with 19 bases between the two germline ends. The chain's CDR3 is CASSLDLPGQPIFF. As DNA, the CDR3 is TGCGCCAGCAGCTTGGATTTACCGGGACAACCTATTTTCTTT.

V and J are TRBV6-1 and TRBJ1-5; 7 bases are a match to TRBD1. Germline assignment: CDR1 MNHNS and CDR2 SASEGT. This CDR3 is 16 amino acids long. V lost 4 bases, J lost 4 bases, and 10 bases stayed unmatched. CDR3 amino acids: CASSANTGTVNQPQHF. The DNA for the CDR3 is TGTGCCAGCAGTGCTAACACCGGGACAGTGAATCAGCCCCAGCATTTT.

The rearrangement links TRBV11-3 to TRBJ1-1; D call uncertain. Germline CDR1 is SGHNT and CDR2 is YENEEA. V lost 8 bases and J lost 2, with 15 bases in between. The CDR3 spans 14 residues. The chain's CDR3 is CASRPNADNTEAFF. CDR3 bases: TGTGCCAGCCGCCCGAATGCAGATAACACTGAAGCTTTCTTT.

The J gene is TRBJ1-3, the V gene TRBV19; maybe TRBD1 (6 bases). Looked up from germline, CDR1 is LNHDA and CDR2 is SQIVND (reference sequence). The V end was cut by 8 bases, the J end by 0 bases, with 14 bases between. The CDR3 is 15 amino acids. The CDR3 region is CASSAGTNSGNTIYF. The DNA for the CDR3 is TGTGCCAGTTCGGCCGGGACAAACTCTGGAAACACCATATATTTT. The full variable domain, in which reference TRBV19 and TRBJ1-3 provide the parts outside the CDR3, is DGGITQSPKYLFRKEGQNVTLSCEQNLNHDAMYWYRQDPGQGLRLIYYSQIVNDFQKGDIAEGYSVSREKKESFPLTVTSAQKNPTAFYLCASSAGTNSGNTIYFGEGSWLTVV.

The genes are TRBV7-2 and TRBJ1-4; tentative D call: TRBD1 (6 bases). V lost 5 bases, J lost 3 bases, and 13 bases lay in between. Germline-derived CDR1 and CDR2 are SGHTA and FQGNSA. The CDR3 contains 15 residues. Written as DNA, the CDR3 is TGTGCCAGCAGCAGGGGGTATAGTTCTAATGAAAAACTGTTTTTT. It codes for CASSRGYSSNEKLFF. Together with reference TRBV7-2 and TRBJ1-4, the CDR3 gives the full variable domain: GAGVSQSPSNKVTEKGKDVELRCDPISGHTALYWYRQSLGQGLEFLIYFQGNSAPDKSGLPSDRFSAERTGGSVSTLTIQRTQQEDSAVYLCASSRGYSSNEKLFFGSGTQLSVL.

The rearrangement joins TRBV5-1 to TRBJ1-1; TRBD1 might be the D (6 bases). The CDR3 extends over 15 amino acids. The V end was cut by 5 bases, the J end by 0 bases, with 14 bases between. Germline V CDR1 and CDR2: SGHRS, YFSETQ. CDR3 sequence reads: CASRSLQGMNTEAFF. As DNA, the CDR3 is TGCGCCAGCAGGAGTTTACAGGGAATGAACACTGAAGCTTTCTTT.

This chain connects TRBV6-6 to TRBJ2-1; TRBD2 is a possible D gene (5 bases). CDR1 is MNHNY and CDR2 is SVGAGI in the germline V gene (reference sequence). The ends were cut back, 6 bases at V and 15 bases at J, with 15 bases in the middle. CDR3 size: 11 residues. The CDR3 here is CASSPEGTPFF. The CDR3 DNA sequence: TGTGCCAGCAGCCCTGAGGGCACACCGTTCTTC.

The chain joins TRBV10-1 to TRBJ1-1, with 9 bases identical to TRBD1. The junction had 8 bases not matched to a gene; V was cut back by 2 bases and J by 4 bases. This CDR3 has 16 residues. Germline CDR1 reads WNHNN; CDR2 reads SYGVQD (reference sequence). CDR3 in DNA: TGCGCCAGCAGTGAGAGTTTCGGGACAGGGTTCACTGAAGCTTTCTTT. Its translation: CASSESFGTGFTEAFF.

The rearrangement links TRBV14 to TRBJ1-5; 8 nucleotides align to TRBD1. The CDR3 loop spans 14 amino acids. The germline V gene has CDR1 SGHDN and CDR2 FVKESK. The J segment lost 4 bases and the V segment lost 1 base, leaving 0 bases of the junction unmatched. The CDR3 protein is CASSQGTGNQPQHF. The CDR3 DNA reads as TGTGCCAGCAGCCAAGGGACAGGGAATCAGCCCCAGCATTTT. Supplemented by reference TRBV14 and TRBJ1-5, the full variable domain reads EAGVTQFPSHSVIEKGQTVTLRCDPISGHDNLYWYRRVMGKEIKFLLHFVKESKQDESGMPNNRFLAERTGGTYSTLKVQPAELEDSGVYFCASSQGTGNQPQHFGDGTRLSIL.

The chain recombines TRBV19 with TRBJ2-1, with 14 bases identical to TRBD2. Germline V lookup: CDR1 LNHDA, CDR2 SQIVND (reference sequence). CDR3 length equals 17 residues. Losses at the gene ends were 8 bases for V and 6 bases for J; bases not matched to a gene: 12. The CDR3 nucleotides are TGTGCCAGTTCCGGGACTAGCGGGAGTTGGGTCATCAATGAGCAGTTCTTC. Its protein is CASSGTSGSWVINEQFF.

Here the CDR3 DNA reads TGTGCCAGCAGCCCGCGGGACAGGGGTCTTAATCAGCCCCAGCATTTT. Encoded protein: CASSPRDRGLNQPQHF. This chain connects TRBV5-6 to TRBJ1-5, with 10 bases that match TRBD1. The CDR3 extends over 16 amino acids. J lost 4 bases, V lost 4 bases, and 8 bases had no gene match. Germline CDR1 reads SGHDT; CDR2 reads YYEEEE.

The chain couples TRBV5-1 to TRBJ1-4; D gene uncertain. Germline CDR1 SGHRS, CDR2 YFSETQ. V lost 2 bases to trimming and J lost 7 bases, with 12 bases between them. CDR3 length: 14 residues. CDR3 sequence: CASSFGQVTEKLFF. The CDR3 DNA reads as TGCGCCAGCAGCTTCGGCCAGGTCACTGAAAAACTGTTTTTT.

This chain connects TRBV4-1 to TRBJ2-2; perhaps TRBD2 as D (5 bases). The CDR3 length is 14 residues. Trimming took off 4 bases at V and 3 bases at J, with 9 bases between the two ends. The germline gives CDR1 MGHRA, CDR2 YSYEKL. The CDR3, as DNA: TGCGCCAGCAGCCGGCAGGAGGACACCGGGGAGCTGTTTTTT. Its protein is CASSRQEDTGELFF.

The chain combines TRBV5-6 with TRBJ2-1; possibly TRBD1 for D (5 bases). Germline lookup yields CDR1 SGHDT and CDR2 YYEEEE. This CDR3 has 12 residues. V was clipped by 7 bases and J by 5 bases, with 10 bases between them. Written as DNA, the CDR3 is TGTGCCAGCGCCACCAGGGACAATGAGCAGTTCTTC. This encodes CASATRDNEQFF.

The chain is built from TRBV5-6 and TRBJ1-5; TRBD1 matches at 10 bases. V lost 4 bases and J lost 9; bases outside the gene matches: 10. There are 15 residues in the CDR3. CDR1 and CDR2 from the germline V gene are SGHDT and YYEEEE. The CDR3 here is CASSRTGTGVSPQHF. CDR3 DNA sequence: TGTGCCAGCAGCCGCACCGGGACAGGGGTGTCGCCCCAGCATTTT.

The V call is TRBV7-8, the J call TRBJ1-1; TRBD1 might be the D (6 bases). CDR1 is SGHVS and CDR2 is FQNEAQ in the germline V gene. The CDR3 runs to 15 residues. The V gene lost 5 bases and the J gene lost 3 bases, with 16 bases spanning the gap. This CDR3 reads CASSDRDNVDTEAFF. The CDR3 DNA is TGTGCCAGCAGCGATCGGGACAATGTAGACACTGAAGCTTTCTTT.

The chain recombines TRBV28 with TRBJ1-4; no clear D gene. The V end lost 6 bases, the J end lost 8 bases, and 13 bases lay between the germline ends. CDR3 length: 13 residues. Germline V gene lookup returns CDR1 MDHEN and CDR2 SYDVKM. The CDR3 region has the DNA TGTGCCAGCAGAGCACCGGGAGACGAAAAACTGTTTTTT. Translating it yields CASRAPGDEKLFF.

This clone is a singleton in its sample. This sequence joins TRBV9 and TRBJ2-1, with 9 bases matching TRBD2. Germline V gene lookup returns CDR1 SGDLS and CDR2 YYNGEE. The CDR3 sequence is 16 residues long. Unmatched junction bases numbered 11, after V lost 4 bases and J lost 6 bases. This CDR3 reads CASSLRAGGPTNEQFF. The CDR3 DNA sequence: TGTGCCAGCAGCCTCCGAGCGGGGGGCCCAACCAATGAGCAGTTCTTC.

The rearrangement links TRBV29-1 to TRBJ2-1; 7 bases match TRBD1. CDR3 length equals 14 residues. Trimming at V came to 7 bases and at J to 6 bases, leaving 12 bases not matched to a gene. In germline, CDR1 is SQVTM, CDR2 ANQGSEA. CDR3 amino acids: CSALPPAGGNEQFF. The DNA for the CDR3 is TGCAGCGCCCTACCCCCGGCAGGGGGCAATGAGCAGTTCTTC.